These 20 T cell receptor beta chains originate from one sample sequenced in a study of T cell changes during pregnancy in multiple sclerosis. TCRdb's copy holds only in-frame clones and misses some; the assay was immunoSEQ multiplex PCR. The table lists some 120,000 clones, around 93% of them singletons. The source material was peripheral blood, sampled before pregnancy. Receptors were obtained from a female donor with multiple sclerosis, enrolled in a pregnancy study.

V is TRBV6-4 and J is TRBJ2-7; D gene uncertain. From germline, CDR1 is MRHNA and CDR2 SNTAGT. Deletions cut 4 bases from V and 2 bases from J, with 15 bases between. This CDR3 is 15 amino acids long. This CDR3 reads CASSVVNRSPYEQYF. For the CDR3, the DNA is TGTGCCAGCAGTGTAGTTAATCGGAGTCCCTACGAGCAGTACTTC.

This clone has a single count. This chain connects TRBV9 to TRBJ1-4, with 9 bases identical to TRBD1. Unmatched junction bases numbered 6, after V lost 2 bases and J lost 7 bases. This CDR3 region has 15 residues. Germline V CDR1 and CDR2: SGDLS, YYNGEE. CDR3 coding DNA: TGTGCCAGCAGCGTGCGGACAGGGGAAGCTGAAAAACTGTTTTTT. As protein: CASSVRTGEAEKLFF.

As concerns this clone: This specimen includes other DNA sequences encoding the same CDR3. The chain is built from TRBV6-6 and TRBJ1-5; 8 nucleotides agree with TRBD1. The junction had 9 bases not matched to a gene; V was cut back by 9 bases and J by 2 bases. Looked up from germline, CDR1 is MNHNY and CDR2 is SVGAGI (reference sequence). This CDR3 spans 15 amino acids. The CDR3 reads CASTSTGARNQPQHF. As DNA, the CDR3 is TGTGCCAGTACCTCGACAGGGGCTCGCAATCAGCCCCAGCATTTT.

This chain connects TRBV5-4 to TRBJ2-3; the match to TRBD2 covers 9 bases. V lost 4 bases, J lost 0 bases, and 6 bases stayed unmatched. This CDR3 has 16 residues. Germline V lookup: CDR1 SGHNT, CDR2 YYREEE (reference sequence). CDR3 region: CASSEGLAGSTDTQYF. The CDR3 nucleotides are TGTGCCAGCAGCGAGGGGCTAGCGGGGAGCACAGATACGCAGTATTTT.

The chain employs TRBV19 and TRBJ2-5, with TRBD2 matching over 14 bases. The trim removed 1 base at V and 0 bases at J, leaving 10 bases unmatched. CDR3 length: 20 residues. Looked up from germline, CDR1 is LNHDA and CDR2 is SQIVND (reference sequence). CDR3 sequence (DNA): TGTGCCAGTAGTATAGGACGGACTAGCGGGAGGATGTCGTACCAAGAGACCCAGTACTTC. It yields the protein CASSIGRTSGRMSYQETQYF.

The chain combines TRBV2 with TRBJ2-3; D possibly corresponds to TRBD2 (5 bases). The CDR3 contains 13 residues. Germline V gene data show CDR1 as SNHLY and CDR2 as FYNNEI. Trimming left V 7 bases short and J 3 bases short, with 11 bases between. CDR3 in amino acids: CASKRTWTDTQYF. CDR3 nucleotides: TGTGCCAGCAAGCGGACCTGGACAGATACGCAGTATTTT.

Only one count was recorded for this clone. The genes are TRBV9 and TRBJ2-1; D remains unclear. The CDR3 has 13 residues. Germline CDR1 reads SGDLS; CDR2 reads YYNGEE. V lost 5 bases to trimming and J lost 2 bases, with 8 bases between them. CDR3 sequence: CASSYFPYNEQFF. CDR3 coding DNA: TGTGCCAGCAGTTACTTCCCCTACAATGAGCAGTTCTTC. The whole variable domain, filled in from reference TRBV9 and TRBJ2-1, reads DSGVTQTPKHLITATGQRVTLRCSPRSGDLSVYWYQQSLDQGLQFLIQYYNGEERAKGNILERFSAQQFPDLHSELNLSSLELGDSALYFCASSYFPYNEQFFGPGTRLTVL.

This sequence joins TRBV19 and TRBJ2-3, with a weak D call TRBD1 (6 bases). From germline, CDR1 is LNHDA and CDR2 SQIVND (reference sequence). V dropped 5 bases and J dropped 5 bases, with 17 bases sitting between them. The CDR3 is made up of 15 amino acids. The CDR3 spells CASSSQAGVGDTQYF. CDR3 nucleotide sequence: TGTGCCAGTAGTTCGCAGGCAGGGGTGGGAGATACGCAGTATTTT.

The chain is built from TRBV5-5 and TRBJ2-1; no reliable D call. Germline V CDR1 and CDR2: SGHKS, YYEKEE (reference sequence). The CDR3 runs 16 residues. The V and J ends lost 0 bases and 1 base respectively, with 11 bases between them. Here the CDR3 reads CASSLAAVSSYNEQFF. CDR3 nucleotide sequence: TGTGCCAGCAGCTTGGCCGCAGTTTCTTCCTACAATGAGCAGTTCTTC.

The V call is TRBV7-9, the J call TRBJ1-2; TRBD1 is a possible D gene (5 bases). Deletions cut 1 base from V and 4 bases from J, with 19 bases between. CDR1 SEHNR and CDR2 FQNEAQ come from the germline V gene (reference sequence). The CDR3 length is 17 residues. CDR3 sequence (DNA): TGTGCCAGCAGCTTAGAAACCCTGGGACTAGGCGGCTATGGCTACACCTTC. Protein: CASSLETLGLGGYGYTF.

Only one count was recorded for this clone. The rearrangement links TRBV5-1 to TRBJ1-4, with 10 bases matching TRBD1. After removal of 4 bases from V and 8 bases from J, the junction contained 11 bases not matched to a gene. There are 16 residues in the CDR3. Germline-derived CDR1 and CDR2 are SGHRS and YFSETQ. The CDR3 here is CASSRDRGGSDEKLFF. The CDR3 DNA is TGCGCCAGCAGCCGGGACAGGGGAGGCTCTGACGAAAAACTGTTTTTT.

This chain connects TRBV14 to TRBJ2-1; 11 bases align to TRBD2. V lost 3 bases to trimming and J lost 5 bases; unmatched junction nucleotides: 6. Germline CDR1 SGHDN, CDR2 FVKESK. There are 16 residues in the CDR3. CDR3 nucleotides: TGTGCCAGCAGCCAGCTACTAGCGGGAGTTGACAATGAGCAGTTCTTC. This gives the protein CASSQLLAGVDNEQFF.

This rearrangement joins TRBV4-2 to TRBJ2-1; 10 positions match TRBD1. The V and J ends lost 0 bases and 0 bases, in that order; junction bases with no gene match: 14. The CDR3 spans 21 residues. In germline, CDR1 is LGHNA, CDR2 YNFKEQ. The CDR3 DNA follows: TGTGCCAGCAGCCAAGATCTTAGGACAGGGGGACTAGGGAGCTCCTACAATGAGCAGTTCTTC. Its protein is CASSQDLRTGGLGSSYNEQFF.

This clone was observed a single time. The gene calls are TRBV19 and TRBJ2-3; D is uncertain. This CDR3 has 14 amino acids. Trimming took 5 bases from V and 3 from J, leaving 12 bases between them. Germline loops: CDR1 LNHDA, CDR2 SQIVND (reference sequence). CDR3 residues: CASSWATRTDTQYF. Written as DNA, the CDR3 is TGTGCCAGTAGTTGGGCGACAAGGACAGATACGCAGTATTTT.

The chain is built from TRBV6-1 and TRBJ1-6; 7 positions agree with TRBD1. The CDR3 spans 15 residues. Germline-derived CDR1 and CDR2 are MNHNS and SASEGT. V dropped 4 bases and J dropped 8; count of bases not matched to a gene: 8. CDR3: CASSVSTGTDSPLHF. The CDR3 DNA reads TGTGCCAGCAGTGTATCTACAGGGACAGATTCACCCCTCCACTTT.

This chain links TRBV7-2 with TRBJ1-5; D remains ambiguous. Germline V gene sequence: CDR1 SGHTA, CDR2 FQGNSA. The CDR3 length is 13 residues. Trimming stripped 1 base from V and 5 bases from J, with 6 bases between. CDR3 sequence (DNA): TGTGCCAGCAGCTTAGTCGAGGATCAGCCCCAGCATTTT. Residues: CASSLVEDQPQHF. Based on the CDR3 plus reference TRBV7-2 and TRBJ1-5, the full variable domain is GAGVSQSPSNKVTEKGKDVELRCDPISGHTALYWYRQSLGQGLEFLIYFQGNSAPDKSGLPSDRFSAERTGGSVSTLTIQRTQQEDSAVYLCASSLVEDQPQHFGDGTRLSIL.

This clone occurred once. J is TRBJ2-1 and V is TRBV5-1; TRBD1 agrees at 9 bases. Germline V CDR1 and CDR2: SGHRS, YFSETQ. The CDR3 totals 16 residues. The J segment lost 5 bases and the V segment lost 0 bases, leaving 6 bases of the junction unmatched. The CDR3 DNA follows: TGCGCCAGCAGCTTGGCCGGGACAGGGAATAACAATGAGCAGTTCTTC. Its translation: CASSLAGTGNNNEQFF.

The chain couples TRBV7-2 to TRBJ2-3, with 10 bases matching TRBD2. The length of the CDR3 is 19 residues. Germline V gives CDR1 SGHTA, CDR2 FQGNSA. J lost 4 bases, V lost 1 base, and 14 bases had no gene match. The CDR3 sequence is CASSLDGRRASGSPDTQYF. For the CDR3, the DNA is TGTGCCAGCAGCTTAGATGGCCGTCGCGCTAGCGGGAGCCCAGATACGCAGTATTTT.

V is TRBV28 and J is TRBJ2-7; D gene unclear. Trimming stripped 8 bases from V and 4 bases from J, with 6 bases between. This CDR3 is 10 amino acids long. Germline lookup yields CDR1 MDHEN and CDR2 SYDVKM. The CDR3 coding sequence is TGTGCCAGCGGCTTTTACGAGCAGTACTTC. Amino acid sequence: CASGFYEQYF.

The V call is TRBV19, the J call TRBJ1-6; 12 bases agree with TRBD1. Germline lookup yields CDR1 LNHDA and CDR2 SQIVND (reference sequence). The CDR3 runs to 15 residues. V lost 4 bases, J lost 8 bases, and 3 bases stayed unmatched. The CDR3 nucleotides are TGTGCCAGTAGTAGGGGACAGGGGGCGCATTCACCCCTCCACTTT. It yields the protein CASSRGQGAHSPLHF.